Here is one TCR beta chain with its context. The antigen this receptor binds is unknown. It has no much larger one-base neighbor in the sample; base qualities were not kept. This specimen comes from a study of T cell responses to AZD1222 COVID-19 vaccine listed by TCRdb under 2021. Looking at the study overall: Because spike-specific TCR depth and breadth did not differ between the two schedules, AZD1222 recipients who got a second dose at roughly 4 weeks were pooled with those who got a second dose at roughly 12 weeks. A total of just over 230 trial participants underwent TCR sequencing, of whom more than 200 had received two doses of AZD1222 and roughly 26 had received two doses of the MenACWY control vaccine. Trial participants were enrolled by age into 18-55, 56-69 and 70-plus year subgroups, with around 140, 26 and 57 TCR-sequenced participants respectively.

The germline V gene (reference sequence) yields GTSNPN for CDR1 and SVGIG for CDR2. The CDR3 holds 11 amino acids from the cysteine to the phenylalanine. Only CDR3 DNA is held: 33 bases, read in frame from base 1. V and J are truncated by 5 bases and 7 bases respectively, leaving an intervening sequence of 11 bases. The intended sense of this specimen's time point label: baseline before first vaccination. The vaccinee samples were drawn from two UK trials, COV001 and COV002, one of which was a single-blind randomized controlled phase 2/3 trial testing AZD1222 (ChAdOx1 nCoV-19) in healthy adults. For TCRbeta chain sequencing, PBMC samples were collected from trial participants at day 0 and at day 28 after the second dose. The CDR3 regions of human TCRbeta chains were subjected to immunosequencing. From the authors' description of their analysis: TCRs in the repertoires were compared against a reference library of SARS-CoV-2-specific TCRs that had been generated with the MIRA antigen-specificity platform. Breadth was defined as the fraction of unique TCRs that were SARS-CoV-2-associated. Depth was defined as the fraction of total T cells that were SARS-CoV-2-associated. Using the MIRA data, each spike-specific TCR was assigned both to the spike region to which the TCR was reactive and to a CD4 or CD8 class. Log10-transformed breadth and depth values were compared by one-way ANOVA with Sidak's multiple comparisons tests. Imported from immuneACCESS, the table was reduced by TCRdb to in-frame sequences with V and J called. These copies leave out some clones; in studies compared against another copy, an unresolved V gene accounts for under half, and the cause of the remainder is not known. Clone size and the V and J calls come from that table; the DNA yielded D and trimming. The sample table contains roughly 100,000 clones; only one count was recorded for roughly 90% of them. The top ten clonotypes cover more than 10% of the sample.

The paper's findings and limits, for the study overall: Conclusions about previously exposed vaccinees are limited because only a handful of AZD1222 recipients were SARS-CoV-2 seropositive at baseline. The 56-69-year group was small, and its depth increase did not reach significance, likely because of low power. Because no day 14 peak-response samples were available, repertoires were characterized only after the peak T cell response. A significant rise in spike-specific TCR breadth and depth was observed after two AZD1222 doses relative to day 0 and relative to MenACWY recipients. Participants were mostly white British and included more females than males, and it was suggested by the authors that clonal diversity may have been underestimated. Vaccine-associated CD4 TCRs spanned the whole spike protein, with dominant responses in regions 160-218 and 743-854. Reportedly, close to half of the unique spike-specific TCRs recognized epitopes lying outside the regions that are mutated in the B.1.351 and B.1.1.7 variants.

In this chain, TRBV30 is recombined with TRBJ1-2, with the D gene call left open. Sequenced here: peripheral blood, sampled on day 0 of AZD1222 vaccination. The TCR was taken from an adult in good health. The nucleotides read TGTGCCTGGGTCCACCTGGGTGGCTACACCTTC. Its protein is CAWVHLGGYTF.